Listed below are T cell receptor beta chains from one sample, sequenced in a study of blood T cell repertoires in COVID-19. Repertoires were generated with immunoSEQ multiplex PCR, while TCRdb's copy carries only in-frame clones and drops some. The repertoire holds 150,000 to 200,000 clones, approximately 91% seen once, with almost 5% in the top ten. Sequenced: peripheral blood. The receptors shown here come from a man younger than 35 with COVID-19, enrolled during active disease. Both conserved end residues are part of each CDR3. Fields, in order: CDR3 length, D gene, V gene, J gene, clone size, CDR3 protein, CDR3 DNA. D genes are given only for firm matches. Only part of the rows carry a size: once, few, many, or a class if the clone is expanded.

14,.,TRBV11-3,TRBJ1-1,.,CASSLEQLNTEAFF,TGTGCCAGCAGCTTAGAACAGTTGAACACTGAAGCTTTCTTT
15,TRBD2,TRBV4-1,TRBJ2-7,.,CASSQASGTSYEQYF,TGCGCCAGCAGCCAAGCCAGCGGGACCTCCTACGAGCAGTACTTC
15,TRBD1,TRBV18,TRBJ2-7,.,CASSSGQGLAGEQYF,TGTGCCAGCTCATCTGGACAGGGCCTTGCTGGAGAGCAGTACTTC
14,.,TRBV27,TRBJ1-2,.,CASSLSRGSNGYTF,TGTGCCAGCAGTTTATCGAGAGGGAGTAATGGCTACACCTTC
14,.,TRBV6-6,TRBJ2-7,.,CASTWDFRSYEQYF,TGTGCCAGCACCTGGGACTTTCGCTCCTACGAGCAGTACTTC
16,TRBD1,TRBV7-2,TRBJ1-1,few,CASSPRAGTGYTEAFF,TGTGCCAGCAGCCCGCGCGCCGGGACAGGGTATACTGAAGCTTTCTTT
13,.,TRBV19,TRBJ1-5,.,CASSMVGNQPQHF,TGTGCCAGTAGTATGGTCGGTAATCAGCCCCAGCATTTT
15,.,TRBV7-2,TRBJ1-1,few,CASGVNAGEYTEAFF,TGTGCCAGCGGGGTGAACGCGGGAGAGTACACTGAAGCTTTCTTT
14,TRBD1,TRBV15,TRBJ1-6,.,CATSTDRDNSPLHF,TGTGCCACCAGCACGGACAGGGACAATTCACCCCTCCACTTT
13,.,TRBV19,TRBJ1-5,.,CASSPGPGQPQHF,TGTGCCAGTAGCCCAGGTCCCGGTCAGCCCCAGCATTTT
15,TRBD1,TRBV19,TRBJ1-1,.,CASSIGRGQDTEAFF,TGTGCCAGTAGTATAGGCAGGGGGCAGGACACTGAAGCTTTCTTT
15,TRBD2,TRBV7-9,TRBJ2-1,.,CASSTRTSGSYEQFF,TGTGCCAGCAGCACGAGGACTAGCGGGAGTTATGAGCAGTTCTTC
16,TRBD2,TRBV29-1,TRBJ2-1,once,CSVEGGLASSYNEQFF,TGCAGCGTTGAAGGTGGACTAGCTAGCTCCTACAATGAGCAGTTCTTC
17,.,TRBV7-2,TRBJ2-7,.,CASSLAGGLAVSYEQYF,TGTGCCAGCAGCTTAGCGGGGGGGCTAGCGGTCTCCTACGAGCAGTACTTC
13,TRBD2,TRBV5-6,TRBJ2-2,once,CASSGLDTGELFF,TGTGCCAGCAGTGGACTAGACACCGGGGAGCTGTTTTTT
14,.,TRBV27,TRBJ2-1,.,CASSWGLPPNEQFF,TGTGCCAGCAGTTGGGGCCTCCCACCCAATGAGCAGTTCTTC
14,TRBD1,TRBV27,TRBJ1-1,.,CASRRQGVMSEAFF,TGTGCCAGCAGGCGACAGGGGGTAATGTCTGAAGCTTTCTTT
16,.,TRBV24-1,TRBJ2-7,once,CATSDQSRGGSDEQYF,TGTGCCACCAGTGATCAATCCAGGGGTGGTAGCGACGAGCAGTACTTC
16,TRBD2,TRBV30,TRBJ2-1,.,CAWSALPGILASGWFF,TGTGCCTGGAGTGCCCTCCCAGGGATACTAGCGAGCGGGTGGTTCTTC
15,TRBD1,TRBV15,TRBJ2-3,.,CATSRDLRQGDTQYF,TGTGCCACCAGCAGAGATCTGAGACAGGGAGATACGCAGTATTTT
14,.,TRBV7-3,TRBJ1-6,once,CASSSEAYNSPLHF,TGTGCCAGCAGCTCGGAGGCCTATAATTCACCCCTCCACTTT
15,TRBD1,TRBV9,TRBJ2-7,.,CASSGGTGGGYEQYF,TGTGCCAGCAGCGGGGGGACAGGGGGCGGCTACGAGCAGTACTTC
16,.,TRBV13,TRBJ2-1,.,CASSLLDIRANNEQFF,TGTGCCAGCAGCTTACTGGACATTAGGGCGAACAATGAGCAGTTCTTC
15,.,TRBV19,TRBJ1-1,.,CASRRTGGWNTEAFF,TGTGCCAGTAGGAGGACGGGGGGGTGGAACACTGAAGCTTTCTTT
15,.,TRBV5-6,TRBJ1-5,.,CASSLGTGYNQPQHF,TGTGCCAGCAGCTTAGGAACAGGATACAATCAGCCCCAGCATTTT
13,TRBD1,TRBV11-2,TRBJ2-7,.,CASRRGTGYEQYF,TGTGCCAGCAGACGCGGGACAGGGTATGAGCAGTACTTC
14,TRBD1,TRBV7-2,TRBJ2-7,.,CASSLHGDSYEQYF,TGTGCCAGCAGCCTCCATGGGGACAGCTACGAGCAGTACTTC
15,TRBD1,TRBV27,TRBJ1-5,.,CASSLGQGLNQPQHF,TGTGCCAGCAGTTTGGGACAGGGGCTAAATCAGCCCCAGCATTTT
11,.,TRBV28,TRBJ2-1,.,CASSTTSPEFF,TGTGCCAGCAGTACGACTTCACCAGAGTTCTTC
13,.,TRBV9,TRBJ1-4,.,CASSPGDNEKLFF,TGTGCCAGCAGCCCCGGGGATAATGAAAAACTGTTTTTT
15,.,TRBV7-2,TRBJ1-5,.,CASSLAGEGFQPQHF,TGTGCCAGCAGCTTAGCGGGGGAGGGTTTTCAGCCCCAGCATTTT
15,TRBD2,TRBV10-3,TRBJ2-1,.,CAISEAGASYNEQFF,TGTGCCATCAGTGAGGCGGGAGCCTCCTACAATGAGCAGTTCTTC
12,.,TRBV12-3/TRBV12-4,TRBJ1-2,.,CAMQTGNYGYTF,TGTGCCATGCAAACAGGAAACTATGGCTACACCTTC
14,.,TRBV7-2,TRBJ1-1,few,CASSWGGGNTEAFF,TGTGCCAGCAGCTGGGGAGGGGGAAACACTGAAGCTTTCTTT
16,TRBD2,TRBV7-6,TRBJ2-3,.,CASSLDLAGGKDTQYF,TGTGCCAGCAGCTTAGATCTAGCGGGAGGTAAAGATACGCAGTATTTT
14,TRBD2,TRBV9,TRBJ2-7,.,CASSPFSGNYEQYF,TGTGCCAGCAGCCCCTTTAGCGGGAACTACGAGCAGTACTTC
16,.,TRBV4-1,TRBJ2-2,.,CASSDRMTGGTGELFF,TGCGCCAGCAGCGACCGCATGACTGGGGGGACCGGGGAGCTGTTTTTT